This T cell receptor (beta chain) was identified during a study of T cell repertoires in ileal Crohn's disease. Profiled with immunoSEQ multiplex PCR; TCRdb holds only in-frame clones, not every one. Of about 4,100 clones in the sample, 70% to 80% were seen once. The specimen sequenced was ileal tissue. The receptor was derived from an adult with Crohn's disease.

CDR3 region: CASSLYPGEKLFF. The DNA of the CDR3 is TGCGCCAGCAGCTTGTATCCGGGGGAAAAACTGTTTTTT. This rearrangement joins TRBV5-1 to TRBJ1-4; D not certain. Trimming removed 1 base at V and 8 bases at J, with 9 bases between. Germline CDR1 reads SGHRS; CDR2 reads YFSETQ. The CDR3 extends over 13 amino acids.